The present TCR beta chain was sequenced within a study of blood T cells in healthy people across ages. Study-level results: With age, beta diversity per million T cells declined roughly linearly, significantly by approximately 40.

Total RNA, at least 5.5 micrograms per sample, came from PBMCs. A second PCR of about 6 to 11 cycles used a sample-barcoded 5' primer and a J-beta primer mix. Every molecule of cDNA carried a tag from a template-switch adaptor with 12 random nucleotides. There were at least 3 million CDR3-containing paired-end reads obtained from each sample. TCRdb called the 5' RACE reads again in MiXCR, with one record for every CDR3 protein. The sample holds about 1.1 million distinct CDR3 sequences, 30% to 40% seen once. CDR1 is SNHLY and CDR2 is FYNNEI in the germline V gene. The CDR3 runs 14 residues. V lost 1 base, J lost 7 bases, and 11 bases lay in between. Note on this clonotype: Its antigen remains unknown.

This receptor was taken from a young man in good health. Sequencing was performed on blood. The V gene is TRBV2, the J gene TRBJ2-1; D gene uncertain. CDR3 DNA sequence: TGTGCCAGCAGTGAAGGGACGGTCGGAAATGAGCAGTTCTTC. Translated, it gives CASSEGTVGNEQFF.